One and the same sample provided the 24 T cell receptor beta chains below, sequenced in a study of response to subunit inactivated influenza vaccine. TCRdb itself ran the RT-PCR reads through MiXCR, one entry per CDR3 protein. The repertoire holds about 610,000 distinct CDR3 sequences, with roughly 15% as singletons. The sample was PBMCs from blood, taken approximately 13 days after vaccination. These receptors all stem from a middle-aged man who received an inactivated influenza vaccine.

The J gene is TRBJ2-3, the V gene TRBV10-3; D unclear. Germline V gives CDR1 ENHRY, CDR2 SYGVKD. V lost 2 bases and J lost 0, with 9 bases in between. This CDR3 has 15 amino acids. This chain's CDR3 is CAISETTTSTDTQYF. The DNA of the CDR3 is TGTGCCATCAGTGAGACCACTACCAGCACAGATACGCAGTATTTT.

J is TRBJ2-5 and V is TRBV29-1; 7 bases agree with TRBD1. V dropped 5 bases and J dropped 5; count of bases not matched to a gene: 11. The germline V gene has CDR1 SQVTM and CDR2 ANQGSEA. The CDR3 loop spans 14 amino acids. The CDR3 spells CSVSPQGRGETQYF. CDR3 DNA: TGCAGCGTTAGCCCACAGGGGCGCGGGGAGACCCAGTACTTC.

This clonotype was picked up many times. The chain carries TRBV20-1 and TRBJ1-3; TRBD1 is a possible D gene (5 bases). V lost 4 bases, J lost 0 bases, and 16 bases lay in between. The V gene's germline CDR1 is DFQATT and CDR2 SNEGSKA (reference sequence). The CDR3 has 16 amino acids. CDR3 in amino acids: CSAKPSGTFSGNTIYF. The CDR3 DNA reads as TGCAGTGCTAAGCCGTCAGGGACTTTCTCTGGAAACACCATATATTTT.

This chain connects TRBV5-6 to TRBJ2-7, with 9 bases that match TRBD1. The germline gives CDR1 SGHDT, CDR2 YYEEEE. V lost 3 bases to trimming and J lost 0 bases; unmatched junction nucleotides: 4. The CDR3 is 15 amino acids. CDR3 amino acids: CASSWGTGSSYEQYF. The DNA for the CDR3 is TGTGCCAGCAGCTGGGGGACAGGGAGCTCCTACGAGCAGTACTTC. The variable domain in full, with the rest retrieved from reference TRBV5-6 and TRBJ2-7, is DAGVTQSPTHLIKTRGQQVTLRCSPKSGHDTVSWYQQALGQGPQFIFQYYEEEERQRGNFPDRFSGHQFPNYSSELNVNALLLGDSALYLCASSWGTGSSYEQYFGPGTRLTVT.

The chain recombines TRBV7-2 with TRBJ2-1; D is possibly TRBD2 (6 bases). V lost 3 bases and J lost 2, with 11 bases in between. The CDR3 loop spans 15 amino acids. Germline V lookup: CDR1 SGHTA, CDR2 FQGNSA. The CDR3 protein is CASSLVADAYNEQFF. The DNA of the CDR3 is TGTGCCAGCAGCTTGGTAGCGGACGCCTACAATGAGCAGTTCTTC.

This chain links TRBV5-1 with TRBJ2-7; 7 bases map to TRBD1. V gave up 4 bases and J gave up 0 bases; unmatched junction bases: 4. CDR3 length: 14 residues. From germline, CDR1 is SGHRS and CDR2 YFSETQ. The CDR3 region is CASSRDSFSYEQYF. For the CDR3, the DNA is TGCGCCAGCAGCCGGGACAGTTTCTCCTACGAGCAGTACTTC. Supplemented by reference TRBV5-1 and TRBJ2-7, the full variable domain reads KAGVTQTPRYLIKTRGQQVTLSCSPISGHRSVSWYQQTPGQGLQFLFEYFSETQRNKGNFPGRFSGRQFSNSRSEMNVSTLELGDSALYLCASSRDSFSYEQYFGPGTRLTVT.

This clonotype showed up many times. J is TRBJ2-1 and V is TRBV7-8, with 7 nucleotides matching TRBD2. The CDR3 length is 15 residues. Unmatched junction bases numbered 5, after V lost 3 bases and J lost 3 bases. Germline CDR1 is SGHVS and CDR2 is FQNEAQ. This chain's CDR3 is CASSFGGRGYNEQFF. As DNA, the CDR3 is TGTGCCAGCAGCTTTGGCGGGAGAGGCTACAATGAGCAGTTCTTC.

This chain uses TRBV18 with TRBJ2-7; D is perhaps TRBD1 (7 bases). Germline V lookup: CDR1 KGHSH, CDR2 LQKENI. Trimming removed 6 bases from V and 0 bases from J, with 15 bases in between. This CDR3 has 15 residues. The CDR3 loop reads CASSPFQGGSYEQYF. Here the CDR3 DNA reads TGTGCCAGCTCTCCTTTTCAGGGGGGCTCCTACGAGCAGTACTTC.

This clonotype was picked up a small number of times. The gene calls are TRBV7-9 and TRBJ1-2; D remains ambiguous. Germline V gene data show CDR1 as SEHNR and CDR2 as FQNEAQ (reference sequence). Deletions cut 3 bases from V and 2 bases from J, with 10 bases between. The CDR3 is 14 residues long. The CDR3 region has the DNA TGTGCCAGCAGCTTTATGACCGGGAACTATGGCTACACCTTC. Protein: CASSFMTGNYGYTF.

This clonotype showed up just a few times. This chain connects TRBV10-3 to TRBJ1-2, with 9 bases that match TRBD1. V was pared by 4 bases and J by 2 bases, with 2 bases of the junction left unmatched. Per the germline V gene, CDR1 is ENHRY and CDR2 is SYGVKD. The CDR3 covers 14 residues. CDR3 DNA: TGTGCCATCAGTGTGGACAGGGGCAACTATGGCTACACCTTC. Translated: CAISVDRGNYGYTF.

This clonotype was detected only a few times. CDR3 residues: CASSLARRSEQFF. For the CDR3, the DNA is TGTGCCAGCAGCTTAGCACGAAGATCTGAGCAGTTCTTC. This chain uses TRBV7-9 with TRBJ2-1; no definite D call. Trimming pared 0 bases from V and 9 bases from J, leaving 9 bases between. The CDR3 sequence is 13 residues long. Germline assignment: CDR1 SEHNR and CDR2 FQNEAQ (reference sequence).

This clonotype appeared a few times. The gene calls are TRBV5-1 and TRBJ2-3; TRBD1 agrees at 12 bases. V was pared by 1 base and J by 6 bases, with 6 bases of the junction left unmatched. CDR3 length: 16 residues. In germline, CDR1 is SGHRS, CDR2 YFSETQ. CDR3 amino acids: CASSLSMGQGADTQYF. CDR3 nucleotides: TGCGCCAGCAGCTTGTCGATGGGACAGGGGGCGGATACGCAGTATTTT.

This clonotype was counted only a few times. J is TRBJ2-1 and V is TRBV5-1, with TRBD2 matching 7 bases. Germline V gives CDR1 SGHRS, CDR2 YFSETQ. Trimming took 0 bases from V and 0 from J; bases not matched to a gene: 3. This CDR3 is 16 amino acids long. The CDR3 coding sequence is TGCGCCAGCAGCTTGGTGGCTAGCGGCTCCTACAATGAGCAGTTCTTC. The encoded protein is CASSLVASGSYNEQFF.

V and J are TRBV5-1 and TRBJ2-6, with D perhaps being TRBD1 or TRBD2 (5 bases each). The CDR3 loop spans 22 amino acids. CDR1 and CDR2 (germline): SGHRS, YFSETQ. V lost 3 bases and J lost 0, with 28 bases in between. In DNA form, the CDR3 reads TGCGCCAGCAGCTCGGGTGCGGAACCGGGACGCACAAACCCCTCTGGGGCCAACGTCCTGACTTTC. This gives the protein CASSSGAEPGRTNPSGANVLTF. Filled out from reference TRBV5-1 and TRBJ2-6, the complete variable domain reads KAGVTQTPRYLIKTRGQQVTLSCSPISGHRSVSWYQQTPGQGLQFLFEYFSETQRNKGNFPGRFSGRQFSNSRSEMNVSTLELGDSALYLCASSSGAEPGRTNPSGANVLTFGAGSRLTVL.

V and J are TRBV29-1 and TRBJ2-2; a weak D match, TRBD2 (6 bases). The V end was cut by 3 bases, the J end by 5 bases, with 13 bases between. CDR3 length: 14 amino acids. Germline-derived CDR1 and CDR2 are SQVTM and ANQGSEA. The DNA for the CDR3 is TGCAGCGTTGACCGGGACTCCGGGACCGGGGAGCTGTTTTTT. It translates to CSVDRDSGTGELFF.

The chain links TRBV28 to TRBJ2-7, with a weak D call TRBD2 (5 bases). Per the germline V gene, CDR1 is MDHEN and CDR2 is SYDVKM. V was clipped by 8 bases and J by 4 bases, with 15 bases between them. There are 13 residues in the CDR3. DNA of the CDR3: TGTGCCAGCCGAAGATACACTAGTTACGAGCAGTACTTC. Amino acid sequence: CASRRYTSYEQYF.

This clonotype was counted only a few times. V is TRBV12-3 or TRBV12-4 and J is TRBJ2-7, with 10 positions matching TRBD2. The junction had 4 bases not matched to a gene; V was cut back by 5 bases and J by 0 bases. The CDR3 sequence is 15 residues long. For the CDR3, the DNA is TGTGCCAGCAGTCACCGGACTAGCGGCTCCTACGAGCAGTACTTC. This codes for CASSHRTSGSYEQYF.

The chain carries TRBV4-2 and TRBJ1-1; 8 nucleotides match TRBD1. The germline V gene has CDR1 LGHNA and CDR2 YNFKEQ. The length of the CDR3 is 15 residues. V gave up 2 bases and J gave up 3 bases; unmatched junction bases: 5. The CDR3 nucleotides read TGTGCCAGCAGCCAATACGAACAGGGGGACACTGAAGCTTTCTTT. This encodes CASSQYEQGDTEAFF.

This clonotype came up many times. The chain uses TRBV11-1 and TRBJ2-6; 12 bases fit TRBD1. CDR1 and CDR2 from the germline V gene are SGHAT and FQDESV (reference sequence). V trimming: 0 bases; J trimming: 8 bases; junction bases outside the gene matches: 8. The CDR3 spans 18 residues. The chain's CDR3 is CASSLARDRGRPPNVLTF. The CDR3 coding sequence is TGTGCCAGCAGCTTAGCCAGGGACAGGGGGCGCCCGCCCAACGTCCTGACTTTC.

This clonotype has just a few counts. The V call is TRBV7-9, the J call TRBJ1-1; D unclear. The CDR3 runs to 11 residues. The germline gives CDR1 SEHNR, CDR2 FQNEAQ (reference sequence). V was pared by 5 bases and J by 3 bases, with 4 bases between. This chain's CDR3 is CASSHYTEAFF. CDR3 DNA: TGTGCCAGCAGCCATTACACTGAAGCTTTCTTT.

The rearrangement joins TRBV7-8 to TRBJ1-4, with D perhaps matching TRBD1 (5 bases). V lost 0 bases and J 5 bases, leaving 7 bases between the germline ends. The CDR3 is 14 amino acids. Germline assignment: CDR1 SGHVS and CDR2 FQNEAQ. The CDR3 reads CASSLAGVNEKLFF. DNA for the CDR3: TGTGCCAGCAGCTTAGCGGGGGTAAATGAAAAACTGTTTTTT.

The table lists this clonotype with a count of one. This chain uses TRBV20-1 with TRBJ2-5; 15 nucleotides align to TRBD2. Germline CDR1 and CDR2: DFQATT and SNEGSKA (reference sequence). The CDR3 is made up of 16 amino acids. J was trimmed by 5 bases and V by 6 bases; bases with no gene match: 10. The CDR3 DNA sequence: TGCAGTGCGACCGGGACTAGCGGGAGGCTTCGGGAGACCCAGTACTTC. Its translation: CSATGTSGRLRETQYF.

The chain recombines TRBV29-1 with TRBJ1-1; 11 bases match TRBD1. From germline, CDR1 is SQVTM and CDR2 ANQGSEA. Unmatched junction bases numbered 11, after V lost 6 bases and J lost 5 bases. This CDR3 contains 15 residues. CDR3 in amino acids: CSVGQGDYSGTEAFF. The CDR3 DNA sequence: TGCAGCGTGGGACAGGGGGATTATTCGGGGACTGAAGCTTTCTTT.

The rearrangement joins TRBV7-2 to TRBJ2-3; weak D call: TRBD2 (6 bases). The V end lost 4 bases, the J end lost 0 bases, and 11 bases lay between the germline ends. This CDR3 contains 15 residues. Per the germline V gene, CDR1 is SGHTA and CDR2 is FQGNSA. The CDR3 spells CASSSTRMSTDTQYF. Written as DNA, the CDR3 is TGTGCCAGCAGCTCGACTAGAATGAGCACAGATACGCAGTATTTT. The full variable domain, completed using reference TRBV7-2 and TRBJ2-3, is GAGVSQSPSNKVTEKGKDVELRCDPISGHTALYWYRQSLGQGLEFLIYFQGNSAPDKSGLPSDRFSAERTGGSVSTLTIQRTQQEDSAVYLCASSSTRMSTDTQYFGPGTRLTVL.